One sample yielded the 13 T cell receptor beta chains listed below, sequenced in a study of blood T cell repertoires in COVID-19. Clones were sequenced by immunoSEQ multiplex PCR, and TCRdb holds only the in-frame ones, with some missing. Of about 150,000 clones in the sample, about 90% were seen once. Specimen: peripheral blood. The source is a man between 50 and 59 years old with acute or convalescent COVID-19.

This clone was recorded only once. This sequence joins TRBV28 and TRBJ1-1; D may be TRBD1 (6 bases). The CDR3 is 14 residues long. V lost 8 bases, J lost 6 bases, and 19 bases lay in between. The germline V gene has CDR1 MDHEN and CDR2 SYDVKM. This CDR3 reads CASWFGQPAAEAFF. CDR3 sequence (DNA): TGTGCCAGCTGGTTCGGACAGCCAGCCGCTGAAGCTTTCTTT.

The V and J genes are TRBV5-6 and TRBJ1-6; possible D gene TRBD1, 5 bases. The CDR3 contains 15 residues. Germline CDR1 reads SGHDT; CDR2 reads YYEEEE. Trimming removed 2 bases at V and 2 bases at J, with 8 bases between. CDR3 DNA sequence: TGTGCCAGCAGCTTTCAACAGGCCTATAATTCACCCCTCCACTTT. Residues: CASSFQQAYNSPLHF.

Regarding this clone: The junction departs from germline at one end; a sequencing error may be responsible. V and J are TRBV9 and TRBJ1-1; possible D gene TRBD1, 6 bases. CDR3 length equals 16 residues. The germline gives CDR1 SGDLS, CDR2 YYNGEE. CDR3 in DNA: TGTGCCAGCACCATGCTTGGGGGCAGGGTGAAGACTGAAGCTTTCTTT. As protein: CASTMLGGRVKTEAFF.

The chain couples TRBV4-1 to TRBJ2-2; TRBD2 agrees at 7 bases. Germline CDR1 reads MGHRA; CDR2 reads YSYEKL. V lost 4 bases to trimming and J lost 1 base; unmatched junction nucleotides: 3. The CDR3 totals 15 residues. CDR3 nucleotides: TGCGCCAGCAGCCCTATAGCGGGGAACACCGGGGAGCTGTTTTTT. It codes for CASSPIAGNTGELFF.

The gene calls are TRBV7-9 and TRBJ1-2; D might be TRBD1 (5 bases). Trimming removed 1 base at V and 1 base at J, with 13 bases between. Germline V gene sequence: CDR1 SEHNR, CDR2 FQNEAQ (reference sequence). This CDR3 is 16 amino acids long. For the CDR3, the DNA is TGTGCCAGCAGCTTAGACGTAGGGGATGGTAACTATGGCTACACCTTC. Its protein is CASSLDVGDGNYGYTF.

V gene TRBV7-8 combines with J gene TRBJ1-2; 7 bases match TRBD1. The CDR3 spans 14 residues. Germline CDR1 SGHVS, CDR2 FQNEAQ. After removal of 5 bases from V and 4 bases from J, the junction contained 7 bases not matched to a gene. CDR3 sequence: CASSIRQGGYGYTF. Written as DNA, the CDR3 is TGTGCCAGCAGCATCCGACAGGGTGGCTATGGCTACACCTTC.

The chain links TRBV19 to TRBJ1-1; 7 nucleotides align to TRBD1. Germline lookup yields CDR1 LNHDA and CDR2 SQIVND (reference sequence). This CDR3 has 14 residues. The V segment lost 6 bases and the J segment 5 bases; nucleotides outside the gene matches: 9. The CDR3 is CASRNEGARTEAFF. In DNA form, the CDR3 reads TGTGCCAGTAGGAACGAGGGGGCTAGGACTGAAGCTTTCTTT.

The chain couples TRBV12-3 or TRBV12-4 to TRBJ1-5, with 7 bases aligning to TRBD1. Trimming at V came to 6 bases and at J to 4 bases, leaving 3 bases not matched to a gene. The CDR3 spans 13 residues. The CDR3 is CASSPGQNQPQHF. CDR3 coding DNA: TGTGCCAGCAGCCCGGGACAGAATCAGCCCCAGCATTTT.

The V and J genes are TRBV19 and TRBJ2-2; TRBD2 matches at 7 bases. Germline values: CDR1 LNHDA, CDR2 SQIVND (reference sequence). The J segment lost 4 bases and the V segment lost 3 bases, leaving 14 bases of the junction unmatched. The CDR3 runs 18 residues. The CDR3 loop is CASSMVLAVLTGTGELFF. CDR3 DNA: TGTGCCAGTAGTATGGTGCTAGCGGTCCTGACGGGCACCGGGGAGCTGTTTTTT.

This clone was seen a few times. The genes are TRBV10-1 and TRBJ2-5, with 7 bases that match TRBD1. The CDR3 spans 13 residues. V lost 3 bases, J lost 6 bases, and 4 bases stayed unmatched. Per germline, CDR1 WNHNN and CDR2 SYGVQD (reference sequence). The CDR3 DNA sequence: TGCGCCAGCAGTGAAACAGGGGTACAGACCCAGTACTTC. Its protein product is CASSETGVQTQYF.

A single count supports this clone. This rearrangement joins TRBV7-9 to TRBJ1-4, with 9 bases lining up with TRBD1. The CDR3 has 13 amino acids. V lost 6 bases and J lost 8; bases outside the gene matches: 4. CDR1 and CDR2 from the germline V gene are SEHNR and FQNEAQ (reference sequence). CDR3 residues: CASRGTGREKLFF. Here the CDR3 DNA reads TGTGCCAGCAGGGGGACAGGGAGGGAAAAACTGTTTTTT.

The CDR3 region has the DNA TGCGCCAGCAGCCAAGTCGGGTACGTGGATACGCAGTATTTT. Translating it yields CASSQVGYVDTQYF. J is TRBJ2-3 and V is TRBV4-3; no firm D call. Germline CDR1 reads LGHNA; CDR2 reads YSLEER. V dropped 1 base and J dropped 6 bases, with 11 bases sitting between them. The length of the CDR3 is 14 residues.

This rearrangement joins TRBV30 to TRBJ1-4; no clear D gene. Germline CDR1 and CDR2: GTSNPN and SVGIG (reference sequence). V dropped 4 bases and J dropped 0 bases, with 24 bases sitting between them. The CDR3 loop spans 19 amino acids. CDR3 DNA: TGTGCCTGGAAGGCCACCTATAGGACTCTCCGGGCAACTAATGAAAAACTGTTTTTT. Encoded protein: CAWKATYRTLRATNEKLFF. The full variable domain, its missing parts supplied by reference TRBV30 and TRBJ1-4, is SQTIHQWPATLVQPVGSPLSLECTVEGTSNPNLYWYRQAAGRGLQLLFYSVGIGQISSEVPQNLSASRPQDRQFILSSKKLLLSDSGFYLCAWKATYRTLRATNEKLFFGSGTQLSVL.